This note documents a single TCR beta chain sequence. Deletions cut 2 bases from V and 6 bases from J, with 8 bases between. Looked up from germline, CDR1 is SGHKS and CDR2 is YYEKEE (reference sequence). The CDR3 is made up of 12 amino acids. The sample is drawn from a study of T cell changes during pregnancy in multiple sclerosis. The table came from immunoSEQ multiplex PCR; TCRdb's copy has only in-frame clones and leaves some out. The sample consists of 35,000 to 40,000 clones, around 92% of them appearing once. The chain has TRBV5-5 and TRBJ1-2; possibly TRBD1 for D (6 bases). The sequences come from CD8+ T cells from peripheral blood mononuclear cells, collected in the second trimester of pregnancy. The source of this sequence is a female donor with multiple sclerosis, enrolled in a pregnancy study. Here the CDR3 reads CASSFSGDGYTF. The CDR3, as DNA: TGTGCCAGCAGCTTCTCAGGGGATGGCTACACCTTC.